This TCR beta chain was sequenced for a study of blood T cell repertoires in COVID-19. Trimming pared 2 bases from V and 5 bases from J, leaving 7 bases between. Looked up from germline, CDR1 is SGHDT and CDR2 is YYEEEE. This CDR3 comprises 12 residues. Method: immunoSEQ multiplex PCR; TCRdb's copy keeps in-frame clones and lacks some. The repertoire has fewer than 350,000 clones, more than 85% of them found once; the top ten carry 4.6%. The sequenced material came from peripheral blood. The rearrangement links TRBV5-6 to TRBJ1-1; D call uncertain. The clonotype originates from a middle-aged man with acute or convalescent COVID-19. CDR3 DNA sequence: TGTGCCAGCAGCTTCTTAGTAACTGAAGCTTTCTTT. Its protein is CASSFLVTEAFF.